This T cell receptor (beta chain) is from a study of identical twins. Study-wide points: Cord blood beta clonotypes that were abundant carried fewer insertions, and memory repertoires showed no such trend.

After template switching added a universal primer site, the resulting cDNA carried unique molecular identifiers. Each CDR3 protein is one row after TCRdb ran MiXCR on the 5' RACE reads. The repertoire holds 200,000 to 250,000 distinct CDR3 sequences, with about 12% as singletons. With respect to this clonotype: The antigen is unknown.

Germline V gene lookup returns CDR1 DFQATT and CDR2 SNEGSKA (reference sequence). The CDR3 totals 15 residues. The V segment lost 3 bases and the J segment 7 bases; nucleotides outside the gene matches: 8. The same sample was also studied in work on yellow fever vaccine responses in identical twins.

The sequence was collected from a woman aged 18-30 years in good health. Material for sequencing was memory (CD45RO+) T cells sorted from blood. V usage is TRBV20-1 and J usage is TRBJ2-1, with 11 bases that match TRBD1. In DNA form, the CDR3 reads TGCAGTGCTAGTTACGGACAGGGGGCCTTTAATGAGCAGTTCTTC. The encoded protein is CSASYGQGAFNEQFF.